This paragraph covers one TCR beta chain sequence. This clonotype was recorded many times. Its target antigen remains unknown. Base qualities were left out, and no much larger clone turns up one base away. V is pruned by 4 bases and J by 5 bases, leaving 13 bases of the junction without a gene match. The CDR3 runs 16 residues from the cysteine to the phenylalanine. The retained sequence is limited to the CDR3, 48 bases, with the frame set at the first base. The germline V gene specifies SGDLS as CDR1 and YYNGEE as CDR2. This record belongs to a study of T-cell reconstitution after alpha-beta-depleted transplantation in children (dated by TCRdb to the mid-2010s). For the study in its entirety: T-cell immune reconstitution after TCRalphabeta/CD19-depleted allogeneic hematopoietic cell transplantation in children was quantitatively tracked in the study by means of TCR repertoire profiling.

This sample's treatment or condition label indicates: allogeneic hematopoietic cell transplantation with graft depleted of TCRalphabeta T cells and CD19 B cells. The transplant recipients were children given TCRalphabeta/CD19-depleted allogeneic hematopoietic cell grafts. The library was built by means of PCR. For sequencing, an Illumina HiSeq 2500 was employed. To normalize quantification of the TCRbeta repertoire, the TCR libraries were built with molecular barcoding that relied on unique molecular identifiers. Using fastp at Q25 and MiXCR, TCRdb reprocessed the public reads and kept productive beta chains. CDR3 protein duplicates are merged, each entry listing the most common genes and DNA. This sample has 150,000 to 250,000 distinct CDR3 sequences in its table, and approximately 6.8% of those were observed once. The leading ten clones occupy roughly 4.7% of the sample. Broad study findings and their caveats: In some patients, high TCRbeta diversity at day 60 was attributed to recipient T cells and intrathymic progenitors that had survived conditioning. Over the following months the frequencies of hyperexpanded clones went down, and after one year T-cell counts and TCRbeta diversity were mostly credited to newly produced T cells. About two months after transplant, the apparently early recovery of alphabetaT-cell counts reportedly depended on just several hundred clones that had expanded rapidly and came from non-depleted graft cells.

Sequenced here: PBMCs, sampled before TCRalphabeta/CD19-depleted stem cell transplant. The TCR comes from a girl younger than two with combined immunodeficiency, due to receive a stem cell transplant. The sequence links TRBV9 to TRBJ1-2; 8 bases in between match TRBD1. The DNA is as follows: TGTGCCAGCAGCTCGGACAGGGACGGGAAAGCTTATGGCTACACCTTC. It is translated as CASSSDRDGKAYGYTF.